One and the same sample provided the 18 T cell receptor beta chains below, sequenced in a study of cytomegalovirus exposure and HLA in healthy donors listed by TCRdb under 2017. The library was generated by the immunoSEQ multiplex PCR assay. A mixture of 60 forward primers for TCR Vbeta segments and 13 reverse primers for TCR Jbeta segments was used in the multiplex PCR. TCRdb limited this immuneACCESS table to in-frame rearrangements with V and J called. A share of clones is missing; checked studies link under half to unresolved V genes, and the rest is unexplained. The table for this sample lists roughly 150,000 clones; more than 8% of them were counted only once. About 1.9% of the sample is in the top ten clones. Sequences were obtained from PBMCs. The receptors were sampled from a man between 50 and 59 years old in good health and CMV-seronegative.

The chain couples TRBV28 to TRBJ2-7, with TRBD2 identical over 13 bases. The V gene's germline CDR1 is MDHEN and CDR2 SYDVKM. Unmatched junction bases numbered 8, after V lost 5 bases and J lost 4 bases. The CDR3 sequence is 16 residues long. The CDR3, as DNA: TGTGCCAGCAGTCCCCCGGGACTAGCGGGAAAATACGAGCAGTACTTC. This sequence encodes CASSPPGLAGKYEQYF.

CDR3 residues: CASSPGGGYEQYF. In nucleotides, the CDR3 is TGTGCCAGCAGCCCGGGAGGTGGATACGAGCAGTACTTC. The chain employs TRBV7-8 and TRBJ2-7; 7 bases agree with TRBD2. This CDR3 region has 13 residues. Germline V gene sequence: CDR1 SGHVS, CDR2 FQNEAQ. The V and J ends lost 5 bases and 4 bases, in that order; junction bases with no gene match: 5.

The chain uses TRBV6-1 and TRBJ2-5; TRBD1 is a possible D gene (6 bases). The V gene lost 6 bases and the J gene lost 5 bases, with 16 bases spanning the gap. CDR1 and CDR2 (germline): MNHNS, SASEGT. The CDR3 sequence is 14 residues long. CDR3 DNA sequence: TGTGCCAGCAGCAAGACGGCAGGGGCCGAGACCCAGTACTTC. It encodes CASSKTAGAETQYF.

This clone was picked up a small number of times. This chain uses TRBV5-1 with TRBJ2-3; D is undetermined. Germline V gene data show CDR1 as SGHRS and CDR2 as YFSETQ. The ends were cut back, 4 bases at V and 2 bases at J, with 5 bases in the middle. This CDR3 spans 12 amino acids. The CDR3 sequence is CASSPFTDTQYF. Written as DNA, the CDR3 is TGCGCCAGCAGCCCCTTCACAGATACGCAGTATTTT. Variable domain in full (rest from reference TRBV5-1 and TRBJ2-3): KAGVTQTPRYLIKTRGQQVTLSCSPISGHRSVSWYQQTPGQGLQFLFEYFSETQRNKGNFPGRFSGRQFSNSRSEMNVSTLELGDSALYLCASSPFTDTQYFGPGTRLTVL.

The V and J genes are TRBV7-6 and TRBJ2-7; 8 bases are shared with TRBD2. From germline, CDR1 is SGHVS and CDR2 FNYEAQ. The V gene end was trimmed by 1 base and the J gene end by 5 bases; junction bases not matched to a gene: 10. CDR3 length: 16 residues. This CDR3 is CASSLEVSGRKDEQYF. In nucleotides, the CDR3 is TGTGCCAGCAGCTTAGAAGTAAGCGGGAGAAAGGACGAGCAGTACTTC.

The rearrangement joins TRBV5-4 to TRBJ2-2; 13 positions agree with TRBD2. V gave up 4 bases and J gave up 3 bases; unmatched junction bases: 6. Germline lookup yields CDR1 SGHNT and CDR2 YYREEE (reference sequence). The CDR3 is 17 residues long. The CDR3 nucleotides are TGTGCCAGCAGCGACCCCACTAGCGGGGGGGACACCGGGGAGCTGTTTTTT. Amino acid sequence: CASSDPTSGGDTGELFF.

The sample holds a few counts of this clone. V usage is TRBV12-2 and J usage is TRBJ1-4; the table assigns TRBD1, which was not confirmed against the DNA. TRBV12-2 is annotated as a pseudogene. This CDR3 spans 19 amino acids. This chain's CDR3 is CASRRLGRTGSLPNEKLFF. The CDR3 coding sequence is TGTGCAAGTCGCCGCCTGGGTCGGACAGGGTCTCTTCCTAATGAAAAACTGTTTTTT.

This clone was picked up a small number of times. The CDR3 DNA follows: TGTGCCAGCAGTAACATCGGGAGGGGTTACAATGAGCAGTTCTTC. This codes for CASSNIGRGYNEQFF. The chain carries TRBV28 and TRBJ2-1, with 8 bases identical to TRBD2. The junction had 7 bases not matched to a gene; V was cut back by 5 bases and J by 4 bases. The CDR3 contains 15 residues. Germline lookup yields CDR1 MDHEN and CDR2 SYDVKM.

This clone was seen more than once but under ten times. The V gene is TRBV9, the J gene TRBJ2-3; 8 bases align to TRBD2. The CDR3 loop spans 19 amino acids. J was trimmed by 2 bases and V by 4 bases; bases with no gene match: 18. CDR1 SGDLS and CDR2 YYNGEE come from the germline V gene. CDR3 sequence (DNA): TGTGCCAGCAGCCCCCGACAAGTTGGGGTAGCGGGGTACACAGATACGCAGTATTTT. This sequence encodes CASSPRQVGVAGYTDTQYF.

The genes are TRBV19 and TRBJ2-6, with TRBD1 as a possible D gene (5 bases). The germline V and J ends were trimmed by 4 bases and 2 bases, with 6 bases remaining between them. The CDR3 extends over 14 amino acids. Germline loops: CDR1 LNHDA, CDR2 SQIVND (reference sequence). Here the CDR3 reads CASSTGTGANVLTF. The CDR3, as DNA: TGTGCCAGTAGTACAGGGACTGGGGCCAACGTCCTGACTTTC.

J is TRBJ2-1 and V is TRBV5-1, with 8 bases fitting TRBD1. With 4 bases clipped from V and 6 bases from J, the junction kept 9 bases outside the gene matches. Looked up from germline, CDR1 is SGHRS and CDR2 is YFSETQ. This CDR3 is 15 amino acids long. CDR3 sequence reads: CASSIGQGFFNEQFF. CDR3 sequence (DNA): TGCGCCAGCAGCATCGGACAGGGTTTTTTCAATGAGCAGTTCTTC.

This clone showed up just a few times. This sequence joins TRBV10-3 and TRBJ2-3; a possible D gene is TRBD1 (6 bases). The germline V gene encodes CDR1 ENHRY and CDR2 SYGVKD. The length of the CDR3 is 14 residues. Trimming cost V 7 bases and J 0 bases, with 11 bases left between them. The DNA for the CDR3 is TGTGCCATCAACGCACAGGGAAGCACAGATACGCAGTATTTT. This encodes CAINAQGSTDTQYF.

The chain uses TRBV7-7 and TRBJ2-2, with 7 bases identical to TRBD1. From germline, CDR1 is SSHAT and CDR2 FNYEAQ (reference sequence). The CDR3 is 15 residues long. The ends lost 5 bases at V and 5 bases at J; junction bases unmatched: 8. CDR3 residues: CASSPRTGRTGELFF. The CDR3 nucleotides read TGTGCCAGCAGCCCCAGGACAGGTCGGACCGGGGAGCTGTTTTTT.

The sample holds a few counts of this clone. This chain joins TRBV14 and TRBJ1-5; 8 positions match TRBD1. Unmatched junction bases numbered 21, after V lost 0 bases and J lost 11 bases. The length of the CDR3 is 19 residues. Germline CDR1 SGHDN, CDR2 FVKESK. The CDR3 DNA reads as TGTGCCAGCAGCCAAGATCGGAAAATGGAACAGGGGGTTGCTGGGACCCAGCATTTT. Amino acid sequence: CASSQDRKMEQGVAGTQHF.

This clone was observed a handful of times. This sequence joins TRBV5-1 and TRBJ1-5, with a tentative D call TRBD1 (6 bases). Germline V gene lookup returns CDR1 SGHRS and CDR2 YFSETQ. This CDR3 region has 14 residues. With 5 bases removed from V and 4 bases from J, the gap between germline ends came to 13 bases. CDR3 sequence reads: CASRATGGNQPQHF. The CDR3 DNA is TGCGCCAGCAGGGCGACAGGTGGTAATCAGCCCCAGCATTTT.

This sequence joins TRBV6-5 and TRBJ1-1; TRBD1 agrees at 7 bases. V was clipped by 4 bases and J by 1 base; unmatched bases: 6. The CDR3 is 15 amino acids. The V gene's germline CDR1 is MNHEY and CDR2 SVGAGI. The CDR3 region has the DNA TGTGCCAGCAGTTTTTCTCGGACAGGGAACACTGAAGCTTTCTTT. Its protein is CASSFSRTGNTEAFF.

The CDR3 coding sequence is TGCGCCAGCAGCTTGGCCGCAGGGTACGAGCAGTACTTC. Amino acids: CASSLAAGYEQYF. The V call is TRBV5-1, the J call TRBJ2-7, with D maybe TRBD1 (5 bases). Germline values: CDR1 SGHRS, CDR2 YFSETQ. The CDR3 spans 13 residues. V was cut by 0 bases and J by 4 bases, with 8 bases left in between.

This clone was seen a few times. V is TRBV7-2 and J is TRBJ2-7; tentatively, D is TRBD2 (5 bases). The germline gives CDR1 SGHTA, CDR2 FQGNSA. V was clipped by 3 bases and J by 4 bases, with 10 bases between them. The CDR3 consists of 13 residues. The CDR3 loop reads CASSFSAEYEQYF. CDR3 nucleotides: TGTGCCAGCAGCTTTTCAGCGGAATACGAGCAGTACTTC.